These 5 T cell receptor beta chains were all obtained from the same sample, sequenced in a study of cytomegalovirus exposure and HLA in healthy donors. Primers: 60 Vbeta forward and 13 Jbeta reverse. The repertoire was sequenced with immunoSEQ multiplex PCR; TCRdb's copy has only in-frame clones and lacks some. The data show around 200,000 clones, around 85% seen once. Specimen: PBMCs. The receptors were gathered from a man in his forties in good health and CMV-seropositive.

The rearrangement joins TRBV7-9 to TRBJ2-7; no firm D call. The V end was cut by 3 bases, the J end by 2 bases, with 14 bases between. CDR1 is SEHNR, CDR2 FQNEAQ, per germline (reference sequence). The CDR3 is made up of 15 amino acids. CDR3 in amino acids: CASSFISNGAYEQYF. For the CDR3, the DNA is TGTGCCAGCAGCTTTATTTCAAACGGAGCCTACGAGCAGTACTTC.

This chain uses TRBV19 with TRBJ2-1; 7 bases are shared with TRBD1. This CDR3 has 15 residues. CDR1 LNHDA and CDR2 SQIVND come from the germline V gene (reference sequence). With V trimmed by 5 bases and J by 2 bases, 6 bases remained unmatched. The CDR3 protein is CASSLRTGAYNEQFF. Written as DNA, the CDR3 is TGTGCCAGTAGTCTTAGGACAGGAGCCTACAATGAGCAGTTCTTC.

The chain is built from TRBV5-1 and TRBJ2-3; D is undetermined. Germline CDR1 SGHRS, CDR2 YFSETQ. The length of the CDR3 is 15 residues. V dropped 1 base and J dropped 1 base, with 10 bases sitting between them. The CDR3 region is CASSLTFRRTDTQYF. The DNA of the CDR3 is TGCGCCAGCAGCTTGACTTTCCGCCGCACAGATACGCAGTATTTT.

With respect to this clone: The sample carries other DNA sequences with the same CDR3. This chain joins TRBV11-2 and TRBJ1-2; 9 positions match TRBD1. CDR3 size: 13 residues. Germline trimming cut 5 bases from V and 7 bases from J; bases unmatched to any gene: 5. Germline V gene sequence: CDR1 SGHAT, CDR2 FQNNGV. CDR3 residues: CASSLGTGSGYTF. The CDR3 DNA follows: TGTGCCAGCAGCCTCGGGACAGGGAGTGGCTACACCTTC.

This chain's CDR3 is CASSLGARMNTEAFF. In nucleotides, the CDR3 is TGTGCCAGCAGCTTAGGGGCGAGAATGAACACTGAAGCTTTCTTT. This chain joins TRBV7-9 and TRBJ1-1; D not resolved. Trimming stripped 1 base from V and 0 bases from J, with 9 bases between. The CDR3 is 15 residues long. CDR1 is SEHNR and CDR2 is FQNEAQ in the germline V gene (reference sequence).